This T cell receptor beta chain was found in a study of T cells in Graves' hyperthyroidism and ophthalmopathy. About the research overall: The authors collected peripheral blood at initial diagnosis, before any treatment.

Amplification targeted TCR beta CDR3 regions from RNA transcripts. HTBI primers drove first-round RT-PCR of the TCR CDR3. A single record per CDR3 protein comes from TCRdb applying MiXCR to the multiplex PCR reads. The profile shows approximately 400,000 distinct CDR3 sequences, about 14% of them singletons. The CDR3 has 13 residues. V dropped 6 bases and J dropped 3; count of bases not matched to a gene: 1. The germline gives CDR1 SQVTM, CDR2 ANQGSEA. The receptor was derived from a man over 45 with Graves' ophthalmopathy. Sequenced material: blood. This chain links TRBV29-1 with TRBJ2-2; 10 bases agree with TRBD1. Written as DNA, the CDR3 is TGCAGCGTCGGACAGGGGGACACCGGGGAGCTGTTTTTT. Translating it yields CSVGQGDTGELFF.